One and the same sample provided the 28 T cell receptor beta chains below, sequenced in a study of identical twins. TCRdb used MiXCR to reprocess the 5' RACE reads, holding one entry per CDR3 protein. The table includes over 200,000 distinct CDR3 sequences, 8% to 11% detected once. The sequenced sample was memory T cells sorted from blood. Receptor source: a man over 45 in good health.

This clonotype was seen at least ten times. The rearrangement links TRBV27 to TRBJ2-6, with 8 bases fitting TRBD1. This CDR3 contains 16 residues. V shed 5 bases, J shed 2 bases, and the junction held 5 bases outside the gene matches. Germline V gene data show CDR1 as MNHEY and CDR2 as SMNVEV (reference sequence). This CDR3 reads CASSIQGVAGANVLTF. The CDR3 DNA reads TGTGCCAGCAGTATACAGGGGGTAGCTGGGGCCAACGTCCTGACTTTC.

The chain recombines TRBV6-1 with TRBJ2-1, with 11 nucleotides matching TRBD2. This CDR3 has 21 residues. V shed 2 bases and J 4 bases; nucleotides not matched to a gene: 19. Germline values: CDR1 MNHNS, CDR2 SASEGT. The CDR3 bases are TGTGCCAGCAGTGAATCAGGTTTCGCAGGGGAACTAGCGGGAGAATACAATGAGCAGTTCTTC. This encodes CASSESGFAGELAGEYNEQFF.

This clonotype was seen a few times. This chain links TRBV20-1 with TRBJ2-5; 9 bases map to TRBD2. Germline CDR1 and CDR2: DFQATT and SNEGSKA (reference sequence). The V segment lost 6 bases and the J segment 4 bases; nucleotides outside the gene matches: 9. The CDR3 covers 14 residues. The CDR3 DNA reads as TGCAGTGCGCCCCTCCTACTAGCGGGAGAGACCCAGTACTTC. It translates to CSAPLLLAGETQYF.

The V call is TRBV20-1, the J call TRBJ2-7; perhaps TRBD2 as D (7 bases). The CDR3 is made up of 13 amino acids. Looked up from germline, CDR1 is DFQATT and CDR2 is SNEGSKA (reference sequence). V lost 7 bases and J 6 bases, leaving 19 bases between the germline ends. Here the CDR3 reads CSVYIRGAPEQYF. DNA for the CDR3: TGCAGTGTGTACATTCGGGGGGCCCCCGAGCAGTACTTC.

This clonotype was recorded a few times. This chain links TRBV7-9 with TRBJ2-3; D possibly corresponds to TRBD2 (6 bases). Germline V gives CDR1 SEHNR, CDR2 FQNEAQ (reference sequence). The germline V and J ends were trimmed by 3 bases and 1 base, with 14 bases remaining between them. The CDR3 contains 16 residues. The CDR3 DNA sequence: TGTGCCAGCAGCTTGTTTGGCGGGACGGGCACAGATACGCAGTATTTT. Residues: CASSLFGGTGTDTQYF.

This clonotype was seen many times. The rearrangement joins TRBV12-3 or TRBV12-4 to TRBJ2-5, with 11 positions matching TRBD2. V was pared by 6 bases and J by 2 bases, with 5 bases of the junction left unmatched. This CDR3 region has 15 residues. CDR3 in amino acids: CASRGGTSGQETQYF. CDR3 coding DNA: TGTGCCAGCAGGGGGGGGACTAGCGGACAAGAGACCCAGTACTTC.

This clonotype has ten or more counts. The CDR3 DNA sequence: TGCAGTGCCGAGGGACCGGTTGCCTTGAACACTGAAGCTTTCTTT. This translates into CSAEGPVALNTEAFF. This chain connects TRBV20-1 to TRBJ1-1, with D maybe TRBD1 (5 bases). The CDR3 has 15 residues. The germline V gene encodes CDR1 DFQATT and CDR2 SNEGSKA (reference sequence). Trimming took off 6 bases at V and 0 bases at J, with 17 bases between the two ends.

This clonotype was seen ten or more times. This sequence joins TRBV20-1 and TRBJ2-2, with D unclear. The germline CDR1 and CDR2 sequences are DFQATT and SNEGSKA (reference sequence). The CDR3 is made up of 14 amino acids. The CDR3 bases are TGCAGCACAAGGCCGAGACACAACACCGGGGAGCTGTTTTTT. Translated, it gives CSTRPRHNTGELFF.

This clonotype came up many times. The gene calls are TRBV7-9 and TRBJ2-3; D is perhaps TRBD2 (7 bases). CDR1 and CDR2 from the germline V gene are SEHNR and FQNEAQ (reference sequence). CDR3 length: 16 residues. The V and J ends lost 5 bases and 0 bases respectively, with 15 bases between them. This CDR3 reads CASSKSGGLSTDTQYF. The CDR3 nucleotides are TGTGCCAGCAGCAAATCGGGGGGCCTTAGCACAGATACGCAGTATTTT.

This clonotype was counted at least ten times. The chain employs TRBV24-1 and TRBJ2-2, with D possibly being TRBD1 (6 bases). Germline-derived CDR1 and CDR2 are KGHDR and SFDVKD. V was shortened by 5 bases and J by 3 bases, with 12 bases between the two germline ends. The CDR3 consists of 15 residues. The CDR3, as DNA: TGTGCCACCAGTGGAGCAACAGGGTACACCGGGGAGCTGTTTTTT. This codes for CATSGATGYTGELFF.

The J gene is TRBJ2-4, the V gene TRBV27; 11 bases align to TRBD1. Germline lookup yields CDR1 MNHEY and CDR2 SMNVEV (reference sequence). The CDR3 contains 14 residues. The junction had 1 base not matched to a gene; V was cut back by 6 bases and J by 3 bases. CDR3 residues: CASRGTGGKNIQYF. DNA for the CDR3: TGTGCCAGCAGGGGGACAGGGGGCAAAAACATTCAGTACTTC.

The chain recombines TRBV4-1 with TRBJ1-3; D may be TRBD1 (5 bases). The CDR3 extends over 14 amino acids. Per the germline V gene, CDR1 is MGHRA and CDR2 is YSYEKL. V was shortened by 1 base and J by 2 bases, with 6 bases between the two germline ends. As DNA, the CDR3 is TGCGCCAGCAGCCAAGGCAGGGCTGGAAACACCATATATTTT. Translation: CASSQGRAGNTIYF.

This clonotype occurred a few times. The genes are TRBV6-2 or TRBV6-3 and TRBJ1-5; D ambiguous. This CDR3 has 12 residues. CDR1 is MNHEY, CDR2 SVGEGT, per germline. V gave up 4 bases and J gave up 8 bases, with 9 bases separating them. The CDR3 nucleotides read TGTGCCAGCAGTTCCTCCTTGGAGCCCCAGCATTTT. Translation gives CASSSSLEPQHF.

This clonotype was seen repeatedly, ten times or more. The chain joins TRBV6-1 to TRBJ1-4; 9 bases agree with TRBD1. The CDR3 is 14 residues long. Germline CDR1 reads MNHNS; CDR2 reads SASEGT. V shed 5 bases, J shed 6 bases, and the junction held 4 bases outside the gene matches. The DNA of the CDR3 is TGTGCCAGCAGTCCCTGGGACAGGGATGAAAAACTGTTTTTT. This sequence encodes CASSPWDRDEKLFF.

At least ten counts were recorded for this clonotype. V and J are TRBV7-6 and TRBJ1-3, with D hard to call. CDR1 is SGHVS and CDR2 is FNYEAQ in the germline V gene. The CDR3 consists of 16 residues. V gave up 4 bases and J gave up 0 bases, with 13 bases separating them. DNA for the CDR3: TGTGCCAGCAGCTCCCGTCTGGGGAGCTCTGGAAACACCATATATTTT. Its protein product is CASSSRLGSSGNTIYF. Full variable domain (missing parts from reference TRBV7-6 and TRBJ1-3): GAGVSQSPRYKVTKRGQDVALRCDPISGHVSLYWYRQALGQGPEFLTYFNYEAQQDKSGLPNDRFSAERPEGSISTLTIQRTEQRDSAMYRCASSSRLGSSGNTIYFGEGSWLTVV.

This clonotype came up many times. This rearrangement joins TRBV20-1 to TRBJ2-7; maybe TRBD2 (6 bases). This CDR3 is 13 amino acids long. Trimming stripped 6 bases from V and 3 bases from J, with 15 bases between. From germline, CDR1 is DFQATT and CDR2 SNEGSKA (reference sequence). The CDR3 DNA is TGCAGTGCGGGCGGAGGGCCGGGCTACGAGCAGTACTTC. This gives the protein CSAGGGPGYEQYF.

This clonotype was seen a few times. Being one base from a much bigger clone, this may be a read error. The rearrangement joins TRBV7-2 to TRBJ2-7; D remains unclear. Trimming shortened V by 2 bases and J by 5 bases, and 4 bases separated the two germline ends. The CDR3 has 11 amino acids. Per germline, CDR1 SGHTA and CDR2 FQGNSA. CDR3 loop: CASSLYHEQYF. The CDR3, as DNA: TGTGCCAGCAGCTTATACCACGAGCAGTACTTC.

This clonotype was seen many times. V and J are TRBV7-9 and TRBJ2-5; 14 nucleotides align to TRBD2. Looked up from germline, CDR1 is SEHNR and CDR2 is FQNEAQ (reference sequence). V dropped 5 bases and J dropped 2; count of bases not matched to a gene: 7. The CDR3 is made up of 17 amino acids. Written as DNA, the CDR3 is TGTGCCAGCAGCCCCGGGACTAGCGGGGGACTACAAGAGACCCAGTACTTC. It translates to CASSPGTSGGLQETQYF. Full variable domain (outside the CDR3, taken from reference TRBV7-9 and TRBJ2-5): DTGVSQNPRHKITKRGQNVTFRCDPISEHNRLYWYRQTLGQGPEFLTYFQNEAQLEKSRLLSDRFSAERPKGSFSTLEIQRTEQGDSAMYLCASSPGTSGGLQETQYFGPGTRLLVL.

The chain links TRBV20-1 to TRBJ2-2; maybe TRBD1 (6 bases). CDR1 DFQATT and CDR2 SNEGSKA come from the germline V gene (reference sequence). Deletions cut 6 bases from V and 1 base from J, with 15 bases between. The CDR3 covers 15 residues. The DNA of the CDR3 is TGCAGTGCCCTATCGACAGGCCTGAACACCGGGGAGCTGTTTTTT. Its translation: CSALSTGLNTGELFF.

This clonotype was counted at least ten times. The chain is built from TRBV20-1 and TRBJ2-7; 9 nucleotides line up with TRBD2. V was clipped by 0 bases and J by 7 bases; unmatched bases: 25. The germline V gene encodes CDR1 DFQATT and CDR2 SNEGSKA (reference sequence). This CDR3 has 20 residues. This CDR3 is CSARDGVRVQSAGGSLEQYF. The CDR3 coding sequence is TGCAGTGCTAGAGATGGGGTAAGGGTCCAATCAGCGGGGGGCTCTCTGGAGCAGTACTTC.

This clonotype came up many times. This rearrangement joins TRBV20-1 to TRBJ2-5, with D hard to call. Germline CDR1 is DFQATT and CDR2 is SNEGSKA (reference sequence). This CDR3 spans 11 amino acids. The germline V and J ends were trimmed by 0 bases and 5 bases, with 4 bases remaining between them. This CDR3 is CSARDFETQYF. The CDR3 DNA is TGCAGTGCTAGAGATTTCGAGACCCAGTACTTC.

The rearrangement joins TRBV28 to TRBJ2-2; tentatively, D is TRBD1 (6 bases). The CDR3 runs to 15 residues. V was cut by 8 bases and J by 7 bases, with 20 bases left in between. CDR1 and CDR2 from the germline V gene are MDHEN and SYDVKM. The CDR3 is CASRRGWGRVGELFF. CDR3 nucleotides: TGTGCCAGCCGACGCGGGTGGGGGCGCGTCGGGGAGCTGTTTTTT.

The sample holds a few counts of this clonotype. The gene calls are TRBV18 and TRBJ1-3, with no clear D. V lost 2 bases and J lost 4, with 9 bases in between. Germline lookup yields CDR1 KGHSH and CDR2 LQKENI. This CDR3 is 14 amino acids long. CDR3 residues: CASSPNLEGNTIYF. CDR3 DNA sequence: TGTGCCAGCTCACCAAACCTTGAGGGAAACACCATATATTTT.

This clonotype was observed at least ten times. This chain uses TRBV20-1 with TRBJ2-5; 7 bases are shared with TRBD2. V lost 2 bases and J lost 5; bases outside the gene matches: 11. The germline V gene encodes CDR1 DFQATT and CDR2 SNEGSKA (reference sequence). The CDR3 runs to 15 residues. CDR3: CSARFDETSWETQYF. CDR3 DNA sequence: TGCAGTGCTAGATTCGACGAGACTAGCTGGGAGACCCAGTACTTC.

This clonotype was recorded at least ten times. The rearrangement links TRBV5-5 to TRBJ2-7; 8 bases line up with TRBD1. The V segment lost 1 base and the J segment 1 base; nucleotides outside the gene matches: 1. Germline V CDR1 and CDR2: SGHKS, YYEKEE (reference sequence). The CDR3 sequence is 14 residues long. The chain's CDR3 is CASSLRQGSYEQYF. CDR3 in DNA: TGTGCCAGCAGCTTGAGACAGGGGTCCTACGAGCAGTACTTC. The full variable domain, with the rest looked up from reference TRBV5-5 and TRBJ2-7, is DAGVTQSPTHLIKTRGQQVTLRCSPISGHKSVSWYQQVLGQGPQFIFQYYEKEERGRGNFPDRFSARQFPNYSSELNVNALLLGDSALYLCASSLRQGSYEQYFGPGTRLTVT.

This clonotype occurred a few times. The CDR3 reads CASSGRPGDTQYF. The CDR3 DNA is TGTGCCAGCAGCGGCAGACCGGGTGATACGCAGTATTTT. The J gene is TRBJ2-3, the V gene TRBV7-8; D remains unclear. Germline loops: CDR1 SGHVS, CDR2 FQNEAQ. There are 13 residues in the CDR3. V dropped 5 bases and J dropped 6 bases, with 12 bases sitting between them.

V is TRBV6-1 and J is TRBJ2-3; TRBD2 aligns across 8 bases. Germline CDR1 and CDR2: MNHNS and SASEGT. The junction had 7 bases not matched to a gene; V was cut back by 6 bases and J by 2 bases. The CDR3 runs 15 residues. The CDR3 region is CASRTSSGNTDTQYF. CDR3 in DNA: TGTGCCAGCAGAACGAGTAGCGGGAACACAGATACGCAGTATTTT.

This clonotype occurred many times. The V and J genes are TRBV18 and TRBJ2-4; 7 bases fit TRBD1. The CDR3 runs to 16 residues. With V trimmed by 6 bases and J by 0 bases, 8 bases remained unmatched. Germline V gene data show CDR1 as KGHSH and CDR2 as LQKENI. CDR3 region: CASSGTKGAAKNIQYF. For the CDR3, the DNA is TGTGCCAGCTCGGGGACCAAGGGGGCAGCCAAAAACATTCAGTACTTC.